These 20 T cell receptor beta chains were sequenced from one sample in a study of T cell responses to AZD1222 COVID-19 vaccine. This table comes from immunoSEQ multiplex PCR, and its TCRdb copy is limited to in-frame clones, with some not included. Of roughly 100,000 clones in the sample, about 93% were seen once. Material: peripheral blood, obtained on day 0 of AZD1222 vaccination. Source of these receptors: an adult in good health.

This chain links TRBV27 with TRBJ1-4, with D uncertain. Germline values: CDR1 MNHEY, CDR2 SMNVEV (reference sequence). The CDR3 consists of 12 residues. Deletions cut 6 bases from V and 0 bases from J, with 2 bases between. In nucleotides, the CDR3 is TGTGCCAGCAGAACAACTAATGAAAAACTGTTTTTT. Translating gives CASRTTNEKLFF.

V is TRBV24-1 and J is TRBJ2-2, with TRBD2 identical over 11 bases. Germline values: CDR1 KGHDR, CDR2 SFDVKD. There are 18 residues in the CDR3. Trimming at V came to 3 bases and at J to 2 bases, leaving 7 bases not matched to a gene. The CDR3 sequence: CATSDPTGTSGNTGELFF. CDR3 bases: TGTGCCACCAGTGATCCCACCGGGACTAGCGGTAACACCGGGGAGCTGTTTTTT.

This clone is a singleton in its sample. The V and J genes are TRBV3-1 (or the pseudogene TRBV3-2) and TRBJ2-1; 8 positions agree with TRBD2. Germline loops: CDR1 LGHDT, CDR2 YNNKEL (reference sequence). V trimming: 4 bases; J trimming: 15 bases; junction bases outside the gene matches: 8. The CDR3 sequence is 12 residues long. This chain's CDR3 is CASSPGRDPRFF. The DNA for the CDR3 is TGTGCCAGCAGCCCCGGGAGGGACCCCCGGTTCTTC.

The CDR3 loop is CASSYGTGGNYEQYF. CDR3 nucleotides: TGTGCCAGCTCCTATGGGACAGGGGGCAACTACGAGCAGTACTTC. V is TRBV18 and J is TRBJ2-7, with TRBD1 identical over 12 bases. J lost 3 bases, V lost 6 bases, and 6 bases had no gene match. CDR3 length: 15 amino acids. Germline V gene data show CDR1 as KGHSH and CDR2 as LQKENI.

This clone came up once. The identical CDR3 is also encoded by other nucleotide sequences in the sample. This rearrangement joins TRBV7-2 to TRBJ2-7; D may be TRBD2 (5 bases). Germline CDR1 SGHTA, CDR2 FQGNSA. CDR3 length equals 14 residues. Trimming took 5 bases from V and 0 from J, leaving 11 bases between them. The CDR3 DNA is TGTGCCAGCAGCCTCGGACTGAGCTCCTACGAGCAGTACTTC. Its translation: CASSLGLSSYEQYF.

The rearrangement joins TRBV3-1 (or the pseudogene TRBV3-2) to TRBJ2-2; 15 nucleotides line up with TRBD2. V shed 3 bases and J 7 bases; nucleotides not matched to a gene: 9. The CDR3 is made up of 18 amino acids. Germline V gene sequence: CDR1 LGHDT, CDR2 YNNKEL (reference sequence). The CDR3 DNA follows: TGTGCCAGCAGCCAGGCCGGGACTAGCGGGAGGTTAGGCGGGGAGCTGTTTTTT. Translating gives CASSQAGTSGRLGGELFF.

As DNA, the CDR3 is TGCAGCGTTGCAGGGGGCTATGGCTACACCTTC. Encoded protein: CSVAGGYGYTF. The genes are TRBV29-1 and TRBJ1-2; 7 positions match TRBD1. The CDR3 spans 11 residues. The V segment lost 4 bases and the J segment 4 bases; nucleotides outside the gene matches: 0. The V gene's germline CDR1 is SQVTM and CDR2 ANQGSEA.

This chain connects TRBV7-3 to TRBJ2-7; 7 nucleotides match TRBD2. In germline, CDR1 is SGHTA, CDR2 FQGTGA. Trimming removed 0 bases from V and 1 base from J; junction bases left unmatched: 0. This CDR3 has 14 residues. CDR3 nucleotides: TGTGCCAGCAGCTTAACGGGAGGGTCCTACGAGCAGTACTTC. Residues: CASSLTGGSYEQYF.

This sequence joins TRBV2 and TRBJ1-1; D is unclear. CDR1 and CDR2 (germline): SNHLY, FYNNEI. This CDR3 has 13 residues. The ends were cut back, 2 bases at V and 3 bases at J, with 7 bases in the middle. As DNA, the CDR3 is TGTGCCAGCAGTGAAAATAGGGACACTGAAGCTTTCTTT. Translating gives CASSENRDTEAFF.

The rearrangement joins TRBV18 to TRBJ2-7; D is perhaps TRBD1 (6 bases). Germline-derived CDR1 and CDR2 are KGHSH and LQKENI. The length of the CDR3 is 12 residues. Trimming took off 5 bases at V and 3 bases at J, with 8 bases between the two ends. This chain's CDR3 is CASSATGYEQYF. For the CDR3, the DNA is TGTGCCAGCTCAGCGACAGGCTACGAGCAGTACTTC.

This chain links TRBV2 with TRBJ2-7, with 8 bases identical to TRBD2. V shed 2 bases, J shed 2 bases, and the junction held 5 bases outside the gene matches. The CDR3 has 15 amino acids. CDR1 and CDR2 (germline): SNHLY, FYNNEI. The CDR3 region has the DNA TGTGCCAGCAGTGAACGACTAGCGTTAACCTACGAGCAGTACTTC. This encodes CASSERLALTYEQYF.

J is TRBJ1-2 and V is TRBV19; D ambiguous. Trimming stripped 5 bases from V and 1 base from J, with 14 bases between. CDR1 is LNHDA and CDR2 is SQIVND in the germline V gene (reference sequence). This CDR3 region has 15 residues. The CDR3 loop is CASSSPDGVNYGYTF. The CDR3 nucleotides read TGTGCCAGTAGTTCCCCCGACGGCGTTAACTATGGCTACACCTTC.

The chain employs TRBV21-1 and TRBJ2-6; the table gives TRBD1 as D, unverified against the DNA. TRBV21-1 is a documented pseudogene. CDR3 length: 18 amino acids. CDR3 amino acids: CASSTPSVGQYGANVLTF. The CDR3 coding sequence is TGTGCCAGCAGCACTCCCTCGGTAGGACAGTACGGGGCCAACGTCCTGACTTTC.

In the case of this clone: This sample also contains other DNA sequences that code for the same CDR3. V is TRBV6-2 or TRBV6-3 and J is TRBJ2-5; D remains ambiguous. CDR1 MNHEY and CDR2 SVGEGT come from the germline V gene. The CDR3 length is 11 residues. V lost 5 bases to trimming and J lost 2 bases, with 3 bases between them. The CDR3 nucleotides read TGTGCCAGCAGTAGACAAGAGACCCAGTACTTC. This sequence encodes CASSRQETQYF.

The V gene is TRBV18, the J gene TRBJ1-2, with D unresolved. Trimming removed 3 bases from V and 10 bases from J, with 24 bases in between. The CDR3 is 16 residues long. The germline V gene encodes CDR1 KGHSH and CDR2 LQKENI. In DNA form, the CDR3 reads TGTGCCAGCTCACCGCGGAGCGGGCAGCCTAGGTCTGACTACACCTTC. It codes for CASSPRSGQPRSDYTF. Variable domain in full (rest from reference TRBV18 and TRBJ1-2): NAGVMQNPRHLVRRRGQEARLRCSPMKGHSHVYWYRQLPEEGLKFMVYLQKENIIDESGMPKERFSAEFPKEGPSILRIQQVVRGDSAAYFCASSPRSGQPRSDYTFGSGTRLTVV.

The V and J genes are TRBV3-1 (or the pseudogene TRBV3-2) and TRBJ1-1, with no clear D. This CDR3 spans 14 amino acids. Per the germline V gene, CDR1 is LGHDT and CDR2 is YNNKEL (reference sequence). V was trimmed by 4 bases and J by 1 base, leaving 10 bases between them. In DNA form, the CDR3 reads TGTGCCAGCAGCCCAGTGGCTGCGAACACTGAAGCTTTCTTT. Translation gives CASSPVAANTEAFF.

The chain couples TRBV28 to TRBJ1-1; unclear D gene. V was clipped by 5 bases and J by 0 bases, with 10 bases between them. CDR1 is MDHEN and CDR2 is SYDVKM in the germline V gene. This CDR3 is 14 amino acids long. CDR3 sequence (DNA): TGTGCCAGCAGTGCCCTAGGGTTGAACACTGAAGCTTTCTTT. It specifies CASSALGLNTEAFF.

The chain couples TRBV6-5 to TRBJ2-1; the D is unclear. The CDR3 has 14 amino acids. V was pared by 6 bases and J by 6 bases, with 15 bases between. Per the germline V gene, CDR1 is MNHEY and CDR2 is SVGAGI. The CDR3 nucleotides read TGTGCCAGCAGATTGGGAAGGTTGGCCAATGAGCAGTTCTTC. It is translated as CASRLGRLANEQFF.

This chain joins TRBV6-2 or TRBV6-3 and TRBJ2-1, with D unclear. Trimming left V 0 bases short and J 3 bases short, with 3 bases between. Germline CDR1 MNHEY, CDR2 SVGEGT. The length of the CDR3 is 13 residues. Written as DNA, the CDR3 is TGTGCCAGCAGTTACTCGGACTACAATGAGCAGTTCTTC. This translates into CASSYSDYNEQFF.

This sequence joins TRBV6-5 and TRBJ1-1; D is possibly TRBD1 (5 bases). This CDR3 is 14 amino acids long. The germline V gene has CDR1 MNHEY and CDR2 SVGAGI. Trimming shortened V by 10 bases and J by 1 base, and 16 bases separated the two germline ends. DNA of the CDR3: TGTGCCACAAAACAACGGACATCGAACACTGAAGCTTTCTTT. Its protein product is CATKQRTSNTEAFF.